These T cell receptor beta chains were read from a single sample in a study of T-cell reconstitution after alpha-beta-depleted transplantation in children. TCRdb passed the PCR reads through MiXCR, listing each CDR3 protein once. Counted here are 200,000 to 300,000 distinct CDR3 sequences, about 11% occurring once; the ten biggest clones make up 2.6%. The sequencing here drew on PBMCs from the stem cell graft donor, taken from the stem cell graft. The receptors originated from a human donor who donated a stem cell graft to a child with acute lymphoblastic leukemia. Both conserved end residues are part of each CDR3. Some rows have no size entry. The others give once, few or many, or a class for an expanded clone.

many	TRBV2	TRBJ1-1	CASTSSRGNTEAFF
many	TRBV12-3/TRBV12-4	TRBJ1-3	CASSLWASGNTIYF
many	TRBV7-2	TRBJ2-4	CASSLESGDLRNIQYF
many	TRBV20-1	TRBJ1-1	CSARPTGNTEAFF
many	TRBV29-1	TRBJ2-2	CSVVTGSGELFF
few	TRBV24-1	TRBJ2-1	CATSDLHPGTPGNEQFF
many	TRBV12-3/TRBV12-4	TRBJ2-6	CASNYELSGANVLTF
many	TRBV7-2	TRBJ2-7	CASSLALQDYEQYF
many	TRBV5-1	TRBJ2-1	CASSLAGTQVANEQFF
many	TRBV5-1	TRBJ2-3	CASSSGQGGTDTQYF
many	TRBV20-1	TRBJ2-7	CSARLAGEYYEQYF
NA	TRBV25-1	TRBJ2-1	CASSELQGLAGNEQFF
many	TRBV7-3	TRBJ2-3	CASSPRIGMLYF
NA	TRBV2	TRBJ1-1	CASKRRGAEAFF
many	TRBV27	TRBJ1-1	CASSFQGTPEAFF
few	TRBV20-1	TRBJ1-2	CSARGGRTGGYTF
many	TRBV5-1	TRBJ2-7	CASSLDPAVSSYEQYF
many	TRBV20-1	TRBJ1-2	CSAPGPGNYGYTF
many	TRBV27	TRBJ2-7	CASSLSLRAEQYF
many	TRBV20-1	TRBJ2-5	CSASLRSRFAGETQYF
NA	TRBV6-2/TRBV6-3	TRBJ1-2	CASSYDRDKNYGYTF
NA	TRBV19	TRBJ2-1	CASTNGAGKFF
many	TRBV2	TRBJ2-2	CASENYPGILTGELFF
many	TRBV6-5	TRBJ1-2	CASSFQHNYGYTF
NA	TRBV29-1	TRBJ1-4	CSVLANEKLFF
few	TRBV28	TRBJ1-5	CASRRTYVRNSNQPQHF
few	TRBV27	TRBJ1-2	CASSTRDRGNYGYTF
NA	TRBV7-9	TRBJ2-1	CASSLVNPTIDEQFF
NA	TRBV18	TRBJ2-3	CASSPPMAGGTDTQYF
many	TRBV5-1	TRBJ2-3	CASSLVRDRASDTQYF
many	TRBV25-1	TRBJ1-1	CASSGYEAFF
many	TRBV10-3	TRBJ1-3	CAISGNGNTIYF
few	TRBV29-1	TRBJ2-3	CSATAVGTDTQYF
many	TRBV7-8	TRBJ1-1	CASSFSQGGAGTEAFF
few	TRBV20-1	TRBJ2-7	CSAPPLVSGAAYEQYF
NA	TRBV28	TRBJ2-3	CASLRPNTDTQYF
many	TRBV7-2	TRBJ2-7	CASSLGGLSEQYF
many	TRBV12-3/TRBV12-4	TRBJ2-5	CASRLHQETQYF
many	TRBV7-2	TRBJ2-5	CASSYRGPRETQYF
many	TRBV11-1	TRBJ2-4	CASSSIEGTGGQLLAKNIQYF
many	TRBV5-6	TRBJ2-3	CASSLNGLARSTDTQYF
many	TRBV5-6	TRBJ1-1	CASSLGQGVLNTEAFF
many	TRBV11-2	TRBJ2-1	CASSLDIWSEQFF
many	TRBV20-1	TRBJ1-1	CSARPKGGGTEAFF
many	TRBV24-1	TRBJ2-3	CATSDFGTDTQYF
many	TRBV28	TRBJ2-7	CASSSSGTKHYEQYF
many	TRBV20-1	TRBJ1-2	CSARVGNYGYTF
many	TRBV5-1	TRBJ1-1	CASSGTEAFF
many	TRBV4-3	TRBJ2-7	CASSQDRGPGEQYF